One TCR beta chain is described in this entry. The specificity of this receptor is unknown. No base-level quality is on record; no much larger clone is a single base apart. This sample is part of a study of T cells in localized non-small cell lung cancer (dated by TCRdb to about 2020). Regarding the research as a whole: The study examined T cell repertoires in a few hundred patients with early-stage NSCLC and compared tumors with uninvolved tumor-adjacent lungs. A mean age of roughly 64 years was recorded for the NSCLC patients, of whom around 140 were male and over 100 were female. The cohort comprised 200 to 300 treatment-naïve NSCLC patients with resected, localized lung tumors.

Results the study describes overall, beyond this receptor: Because multi-region tumor sequencing was not done, intratumor heterogeneity could not be ruled out. Uninvolved tumor-adjacent lung showed the highest T cell clonality, higher than tumor, which suggests more focused antigenic responses in the adjacent lung. Higher T cell density in blood was associated with longer overall survival, whereas higher clonality in adjacent lung was associated with shorter survival. Of the top 100 tumor clones, a median of 57 were detected in paired uninvolved adjacent lung; over 25 were also among that lung's top 100. Because the study design was exploratory, TCR variables were selected using unadjusted p-values without false-discovery rate correction.

TCR beta CDR3 regions were sequenced from DNA using the immunoSEQ Assay. The study's own analysis went as follows. T cell density was computed as TCR beta template counts normalized to usable DNA estimated by amplifying housekeeping genes. Richness was estimated using the preseqR package, with extrapolation to 400,000 templates for PBMC samples and to 120,000 templates for tissue samples. Clonality was taken to be one minus Pielou's evenness. Tissue-enriched TCRs were identified through differential abundance testing performed on productive amino-acid clonotypes, with a minimum total count of 5 and an alpha of 0.1. The Jaccard Index and the Morisita Overlap Index were used to measure repertoire overlap between compartments. TCR beta CDR3s were clustered by GLIPH together with public tetramer-defined viral CDR3s, and at least three viral sequences plus V-gene enrichment were required for viral motifs. Sourced from immuneACCESS, this table was stored by TCRdb with only in-frame sequences that have V and J called. A share of the clones is absent; for the studies checked, an unresolved V gene accounts for under half, and the remainder has no known explanation. That table is the source of V, J and clone size, and D and trimming were worked out from the DNA. Here the sample has 90,000 to 100,000 clones; approximately 91% occur a single time. Together, the top ten hold over 4% of the sample.

At diagnosis, peripheral blood, uninvolved tumor-adjacent lung and tumor were collected and stored as a combination of fresh-frozen and FFPE material. For TCR repertoire profiling, the blood samples were analyzed as peripheral blood mononuclear cells. CDR1 and CDR2 were assigned from the germline V gene (reference sequence) as MNHNY and SVGAGI. Counted from cysteine to phenylalanine, this CDR3 has 15 amino acids. Just CDR3 DNA is preserved here, 45 bases in frame from base 1. V is reduced by 7 bases and J by 1 base, leaving a spacing of 14 bases between them. The TCR was taken from a woman aged 35 to 69 with stage II squamous cell lung carcinoma. The V gene is TRBV6-6 and the J gene is TRBJ2-4, with the identity of the D gene unclear. This sample comprised PBMCs, obtained before any cancer treatment. CDR3 reads: CASIPRPDAKNIQYF. The nucleotide sequence is given as TGTGCCAGCATCCCAAGGCCTGACGCCAAAAACATTCAGTACTTC.